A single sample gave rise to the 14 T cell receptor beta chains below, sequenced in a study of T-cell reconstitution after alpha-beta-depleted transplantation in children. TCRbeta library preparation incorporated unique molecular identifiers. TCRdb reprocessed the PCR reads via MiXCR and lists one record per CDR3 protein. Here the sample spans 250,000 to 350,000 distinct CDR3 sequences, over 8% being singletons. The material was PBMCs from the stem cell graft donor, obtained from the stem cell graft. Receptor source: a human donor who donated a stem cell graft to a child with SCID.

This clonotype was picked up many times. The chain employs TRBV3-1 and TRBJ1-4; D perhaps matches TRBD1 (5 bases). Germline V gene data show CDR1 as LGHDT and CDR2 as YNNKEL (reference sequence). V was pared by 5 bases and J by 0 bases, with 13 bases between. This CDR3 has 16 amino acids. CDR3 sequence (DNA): TGTGCCAGCAGCGAGACAGTTACTGCAACTAATGAAAAACTGTTTTTT. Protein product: CASSETVTATNEKLFF.

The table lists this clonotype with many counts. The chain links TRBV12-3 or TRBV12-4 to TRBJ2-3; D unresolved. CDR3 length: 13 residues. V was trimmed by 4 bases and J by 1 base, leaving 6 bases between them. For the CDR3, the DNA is TGTGCCAGCAGTTCCCGTCGCACAGATACGCAGTATTTT. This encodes CASSSRRTDTQYF.

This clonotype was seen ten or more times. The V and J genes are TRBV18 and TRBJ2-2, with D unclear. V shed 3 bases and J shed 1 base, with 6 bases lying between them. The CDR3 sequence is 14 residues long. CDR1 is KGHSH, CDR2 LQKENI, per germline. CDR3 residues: CASSPPVNTGELFF. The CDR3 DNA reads TGTGCCAGCTCACCCCCAGTGAACACCGGGGAGCTGTTTTTT. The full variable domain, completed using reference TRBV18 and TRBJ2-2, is NAGVMQNPRHLVRRRGQEARLRCSPMKGHSHVYWYRQLPEEGLKFMVYLQKENIIDESGMPKERFSAEFPKEGPSILRIQQVVRGDSAAYFCASSPPVNTGELFFGEGSRLTVL.

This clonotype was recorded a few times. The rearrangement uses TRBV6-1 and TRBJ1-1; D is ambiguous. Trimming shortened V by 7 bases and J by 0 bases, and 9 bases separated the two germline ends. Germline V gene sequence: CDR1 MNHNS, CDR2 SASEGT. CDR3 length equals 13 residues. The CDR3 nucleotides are TGTGCCAGCATCTCCCTTATGAACACTGAAGCTTTCTTT. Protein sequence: CASISLMNTEAFF.

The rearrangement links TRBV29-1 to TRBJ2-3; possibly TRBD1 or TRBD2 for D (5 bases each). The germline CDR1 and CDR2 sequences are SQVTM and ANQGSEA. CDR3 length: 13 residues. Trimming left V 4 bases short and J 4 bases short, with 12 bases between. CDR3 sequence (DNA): TGCAGCGTTGGGGTGGGGGTAGCAGATACGCAGTATTTT. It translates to CSVGVGVADTQYF.

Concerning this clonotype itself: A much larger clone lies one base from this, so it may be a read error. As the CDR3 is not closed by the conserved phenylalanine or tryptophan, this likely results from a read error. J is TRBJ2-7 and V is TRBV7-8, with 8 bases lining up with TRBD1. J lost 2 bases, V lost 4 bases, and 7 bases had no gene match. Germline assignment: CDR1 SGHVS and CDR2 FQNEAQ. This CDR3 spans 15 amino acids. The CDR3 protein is CASSSGQGRAYEQYL. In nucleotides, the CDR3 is TGTGCCAGCAGCTCTGGACAGGGTAGGGCCTACGAGCAGTACCTC.

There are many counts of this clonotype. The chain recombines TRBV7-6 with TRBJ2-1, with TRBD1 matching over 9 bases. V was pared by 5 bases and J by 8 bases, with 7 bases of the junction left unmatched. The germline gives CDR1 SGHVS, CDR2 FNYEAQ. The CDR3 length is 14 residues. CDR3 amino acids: CASSINRGPDEQFF. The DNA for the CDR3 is TGTGCCAGCAGCATAAACAGGGGGCCCGATGAGCAGTTCTTC.

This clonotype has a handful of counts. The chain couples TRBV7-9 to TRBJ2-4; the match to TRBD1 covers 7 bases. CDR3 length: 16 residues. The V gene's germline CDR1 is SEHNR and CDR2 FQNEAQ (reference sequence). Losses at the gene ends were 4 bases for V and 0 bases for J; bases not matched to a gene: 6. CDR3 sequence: CASSSLQGRAKNIQYF. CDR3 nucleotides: TGTGCCAGCAGCTCACTACAGGGGAGAGCCAAAAACATTCAGTACTTC.

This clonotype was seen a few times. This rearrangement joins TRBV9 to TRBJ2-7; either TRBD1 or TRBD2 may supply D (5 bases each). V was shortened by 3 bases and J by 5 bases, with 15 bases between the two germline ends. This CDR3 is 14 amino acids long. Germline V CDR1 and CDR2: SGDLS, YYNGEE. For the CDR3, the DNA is TGTGCCAGCAGCGGACTATGGGGCGGCGACGAGCAGTACTTC. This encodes CASSGLWGGDEQYF.

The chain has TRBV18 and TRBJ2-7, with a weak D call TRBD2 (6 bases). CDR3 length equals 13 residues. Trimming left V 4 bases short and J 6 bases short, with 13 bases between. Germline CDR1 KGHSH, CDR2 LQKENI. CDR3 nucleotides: TGTGCCAGCTCACAAGGCGGGGAAAGCGAGCAGTACTTC. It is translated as CASSQGGESEQYF.

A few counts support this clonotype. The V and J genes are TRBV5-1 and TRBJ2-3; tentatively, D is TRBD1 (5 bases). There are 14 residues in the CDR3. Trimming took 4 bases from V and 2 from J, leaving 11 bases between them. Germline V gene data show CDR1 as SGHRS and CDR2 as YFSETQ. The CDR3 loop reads CASSTSTDTDTQYF. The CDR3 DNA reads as TGCGCCAGCAGCACGTCGACAGACACAGATACGCAGTATTTT.

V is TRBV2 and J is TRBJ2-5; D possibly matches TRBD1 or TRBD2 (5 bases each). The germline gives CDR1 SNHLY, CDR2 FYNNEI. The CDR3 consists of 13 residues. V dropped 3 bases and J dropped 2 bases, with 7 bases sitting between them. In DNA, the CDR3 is TGTGCCAGCAGTGAGGGGGAACAAGAGACCCAGTACTTC. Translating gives CASSEGEQETQYF.

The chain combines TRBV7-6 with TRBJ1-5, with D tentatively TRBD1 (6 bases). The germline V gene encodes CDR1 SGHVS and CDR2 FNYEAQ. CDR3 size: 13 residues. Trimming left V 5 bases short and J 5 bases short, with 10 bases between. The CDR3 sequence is CASSEQGYQPQHF. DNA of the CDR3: TGTGCCAGCAGCGAACAGGGTTATCAGCCCCAGCATTTT. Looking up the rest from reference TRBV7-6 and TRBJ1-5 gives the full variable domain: GAGVSQSPRYKVTKRGQDVALRCDPISGHVSLYWYRQALGQGPEFLTYFNYEAQQDKSGLPNDRFSAERPEGSISTLTIQRTEQRDSAMYRCASSEQGYQPQHFGDGTRLSIL.

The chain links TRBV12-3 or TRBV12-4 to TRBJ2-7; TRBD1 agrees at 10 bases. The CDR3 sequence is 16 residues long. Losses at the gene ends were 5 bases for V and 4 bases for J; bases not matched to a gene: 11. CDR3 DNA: TGTGCCAGCAGTCCCTCTCCGGGACAGGGGCCGTACGAGCAGTACTTC. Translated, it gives CASSPSPGQGPYEQYF.